Reported below is one T cell receptor beta chain. Sequencing used immunoSEQ multiplex PCR; TCRdb keeps in-frame clones, though not all of them. The profile shows about 13,000 clones, roughly 80% of them singletons. The data are from a study of technical replicates of blood from a few donors. The V gene end was trimmed by 3 bases and the J gene end by 5 bases; junction bases not matched to a gene: 9. The germline V gene has CDR1 GTSNPN and CDR2 SVGIG (reference sequence). CDR3 length: 14 residues. The chain joins TRBV30 to TRBJ2-5; 7 nucleotides agree with TRBD1. Sequenced material: PBMCs. The receptor comes from a human donor in good health. CDR3 bases: TGTGCCTGGAGCTACAGGGGTCGCCCGGAGACCCAGTACTTC. Translation gives CAWSYRGRPETQYF.